This TCR beta chain was observed in a study of breast tumors, draining lymph nodes, adjacent tissues. TCRdb called the multiplex PCR reads again in MiXCR, with one record for every CDR3 protein. Among about 66,000 distinct CDR3 sequences listed, roughly 40% were seen once. V lost 6 bases, J lost 2 bases, and 13 bases lay in between. Germline CDR1 reads DFQATT; CDR2 reads SNEGSKA (reference sequence). The CDR3 sequence is 13 residues long. Study-wide results and caveats: Compared with lymph nodes, tumors were less diverse; compared with nontumor tissue, more. Most tumor T cells seemingly derive from lymph node, then expand in tumor.

On this clonotype itself: Its antigen is currently unknown.

The TCR originated in a female donor with breast cancer. Some clones in this sample may be carry-over from other donors' samples. The sample taken for sequencing was breast tumor tissue. The rearrangement links TRBV20-1 to TRBJ1-2; D perhaps matches TRBD1 (6 bases). The CDR3 nucleotides are TGCAGTGCGGACGAGACAGGAAACTATGGCTACACCTTC. Translation: CSADETGNYGYTF.